This T cell receptor (beta chain) was captured by sequencing in a study of blood T cells in healthy people across ages. The use of a sample-barcoded 5' primer and a J-beta primer mix characterized a second PCR of roughly 6 to 11 cycles. TCRdb analysed the 5' RACE reads with MiXCR anew, one entry per CDR3 protein. This sample has more than 700,000 distinct CDR3 sequences, with about 53% found just once. With V trimmed by 8 bases and J by 1 base, 14 bases remained unmatched. CDR1 and CDR2 from the germline V gene are SNHLY and FYNNEI. The CDR3 extends over 19 amino acids. About this clonotype itself: Its target is unknown.

Study findings and constraints: Across samples, TCR beta diversity tracked strongly with naive T cell percentage.

This chain joins TRBV2 and TRBJ2-1; 13 bases are a match to TRBD2. The sample comprised blood. This clonotype was obtained from a man older than 75 in good health. CDR3 sequence (DNA): TGTGCCAGCCCCCAGCCCACTAGCGGGAGGGCCGGGTCCTACAATGAGCAGTTCTTC. This encodes CASPQPTSGRAGSYNEQFF.